This T cell receptor (beta chain) was retrieved from a study of blood T cells in healthy people across ages (dated by TCRdb to the mid-2010s). For context, the study as a whole: In model experiments, roughly one uniquely barcoded TCR beta cDNA molecule per two T cells was captured by template switching. Donors were grouped into four age groups: young (average approximately 15 years), middle-aged (roughly 38), aged (around 56) and long-lived (just over 80). The study analyzed two additional independent replicas of 1 million unique cDNA reads from the same blood draw for two donors, one aged 18 to 29 and one aged 80 or older. To avoid experimental bias, donors of different ages were spread randomly across the sequencing lanes. Using deep sequencing normalized with unique cDNA molecular identifiers, the study measured how TCR beta repertoire diversity changes with age.

Donors were a few dozen systemically healthy Caucasian individuals from Russia aged about 6 to 100 years. Each donor gave approximately 10 milliliters of peripheral blood, collected into EDTA-treated Vacutainer tubes. Ficoll-Paque density-gradient centrifugation was used to isolate PBMCs, with at least 6 million per sample. Trizol reagent was used to extract total RNA from the PBMCs, yielding at least 5.5 micrograms per sample. Naive CD45RAhigh/CD27high T cell percentages were measured by flow cytometry on a PBMC aliquot from every donor. As concerns this clonotype: Its antigen is unknown. Base qualities are not recorded, but no much larger clone differs from it by a single base.

Summary of the overall study and its limitations: Observed TCR beta diversity per million T cells fell roughly linearly with age, and a significant reduction was already apparent by age about 38. Observed TCR beta diversity correlated strongly with the percentage of naive T cells measured by flow cytometry. Compared with the aged group, the long-lived group had more naive CD4+ T cells, fewer expanded clones and increased TCR diversity, a pattern suggesting age selection. The CMV infection status of donors was not known, potentially confounding age-related changes in expanded clonotypes. Bulk unsorted PBMC profiling prevented conclusive comparison of naive and antigen-experienced compartments. Estimates of total diversity based on one million sequenced T cells were considered lower bounds and underestimates.

Preparation of the library involved 5' RACE. For sequencing, an Illumina HiSeq 2500 was employed. A second PCR of roughly 6 to 11 cycles was run with a J-beta primer mix and a sample-barcoded 5' primer. Each TCR beta cDNA molecule received a unique molecular identifier from a template-switch 5' adaptor carrying 12 random nucleotides. Each sample yielded at least 2.5 million CDR3-containing paired-end reads. First-strand cDNA was synthesized from all RNA with the Mint cDNA synthesis kit, primed by a TRBC-specific oligonucleotide. All cDNA was treated with uracil-DNA glycosylase and then went through a first 18-cycle PCR with the universal primers M1SS and BC2_uni_R. On the study's bioinformatics: Each sample was normalized by randomly selecting 1 million high-quality reads, each carrying a distinct molecular identifier. Instead of being binned into consensus sequences, reads with shared molecular identifiers were discarded. MiTCR, set to a Q25 quality threshold and the strictest error-elimination algorithm, was used for CDR3 identification, clonotype clustering and error correction. A nonparametric unseen species model with Euler transformation was used to estimate lower-bound total TCR beta diversity. TCRdb cleaned the public reads at Q25 with fastp, built clones with MiXCR and kept in-frame beta chains. Merged by CDR3 protein, the rows form single entries marked with the most common genes and DNA. These V and J calls derive from TCRdb rather than the authors' analysis. Across this sample there are roughly 1.5 million distinct CDR3 sequences, with around 40% seen only once. The ten largest clones take up 4% of the sample.

The CDR3 starts with the cysteine, ends with the phenylalanine, and has 13 residues. Only the CDR3 DNA is retained, 39 bases long and in frame from the first base. V lost 7 bases and J lost 1 base; the stretch between them is 10 bases long. Sequences DFQATT (CDR1) and SNEGSKA (CDR2) are obtained from the germline V gene (reference sequence). The sample consisted of blood. The V and J segments used are TRBV20-1 and TRBJ2-2; the D gene is unclear. This TCR derives from a woman between 18 and 29 years old in good health. DNA sequence: TGCAGTGGTGGCTCAGGGAACACCGGGGAGCTGTTTTTT. This is translated as CSGGSGNTGELFF.